This T cell receptor (beta chain) was recorded in a study of T cell repertoires in cytomegalovirus infection. Looking at the study overall: It was recently identified HLA-C-restricted and well-studied HLA-B-restricted CMV epitopes that the study used. Public signatures in TCR beta pointed to CMV infection and matching HLA type.

As for this clonotype: Its target is not known.

Points from the study as a whole: Dominant in the ex vivo response were TCR beta clonotypes restricted by HLA-C and specific for CMV.

Looked up from germline, CDR1 is SGHTA and CDR2 is FQGTGA. V lost 6 bases to trimming and J lost 0 bases, with 26 bases between them. The CDR3 is 19 residues long. Each CDR3 protein gets one entry after TCRdb re-called the reads with MiXCR. The data show about 85,000 distinct CDR3 sequences, with about half seen just once and roughly 93% held by the top ten. Sequences were derived from CD8+ T cells from cultured PBMCs, sampled from culture after CMV antigen stimulation. This sequence originates from a human donor in good health (CMV status not recorded). Some clones in this sample may be carry-over from other donors' samples. The chain recombines TRBV7-3 with TRBJ2-5, with TRBD2 as a possible D gene (5 bases). The DNA of the CDR3 is TGTGCCAGCAGGAGAGATAGGACTGGGTTCGGCCCCTACCAAGAGACCCAGTACTTC. It encodes CASRRDRTGFGPYQETQYF.